This record covers a single T cell receptor (beta chain). Its matching antigen is unknown. The data were taken from a study of shared clonotypes between healthy human individuals. General study results and limits: Clonotypes not shared had lower generation probabilities than those common to all four donors.

The CDR3 totals 14 residues. Looked up from germline, CDR1 is SNHLY and CDR2 is FYNNEI. Donation came from healthy HIV-negative adults that had no recent acute infections or vaccinations. Produced via immunoSEQ multiplex PCR; TCRdb's table is partial and in-frame only. The sample shows 2.3 million or so clones, 85% to 95% of them seen only once. The chain joins TRBV2 to TRBJ2-7; TRBD2 agrees at 11 bases. This clonotype was sampled from a man in his late teens or twenties in good health. Some clones in this sample may be carry-over from other donors' samples. Sequenced material: naive CD4+ T cells from PBMCs. Stated subset: CD45RA+ positively selected. The CDR3 protein is CASVGTSGRSEQYF. In DNA form, the CDR3 reads TGTGCTTCGGTGGGGACTAGCGGTCGGTCCGAGCAGTACTTC.